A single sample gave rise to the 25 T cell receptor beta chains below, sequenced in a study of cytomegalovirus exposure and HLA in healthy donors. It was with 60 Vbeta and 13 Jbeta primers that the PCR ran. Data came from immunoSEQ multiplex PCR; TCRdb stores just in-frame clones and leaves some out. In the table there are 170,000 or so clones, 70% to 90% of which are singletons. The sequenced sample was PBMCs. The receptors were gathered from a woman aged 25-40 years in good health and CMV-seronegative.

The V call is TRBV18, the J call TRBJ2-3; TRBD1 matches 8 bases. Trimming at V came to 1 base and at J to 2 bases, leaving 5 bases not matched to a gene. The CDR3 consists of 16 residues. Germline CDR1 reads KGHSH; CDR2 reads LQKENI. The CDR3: CASSPRQGTLTDTQYF. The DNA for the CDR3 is TGTGCCAGCTCACCACGACAGGGGACCCTCACAGATACGCAGTATTTT.

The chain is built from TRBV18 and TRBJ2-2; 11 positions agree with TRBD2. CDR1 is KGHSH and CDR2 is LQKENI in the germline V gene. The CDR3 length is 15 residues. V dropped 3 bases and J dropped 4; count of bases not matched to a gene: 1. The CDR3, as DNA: TGTGCCAGCTCACCGACTAGCGGGGCCACCGGGGAGCTGTTTTTT. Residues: CASSPTSGATGELFF.

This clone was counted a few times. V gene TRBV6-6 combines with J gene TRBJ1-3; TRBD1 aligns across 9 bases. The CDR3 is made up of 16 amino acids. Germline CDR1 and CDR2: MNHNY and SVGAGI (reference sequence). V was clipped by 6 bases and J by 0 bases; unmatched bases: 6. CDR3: CASRPGTGNSGNTIYF. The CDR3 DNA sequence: TGTGCCAGCAGACCCGGGACAGGGAACTCTGGAAACACCATATATTTT.

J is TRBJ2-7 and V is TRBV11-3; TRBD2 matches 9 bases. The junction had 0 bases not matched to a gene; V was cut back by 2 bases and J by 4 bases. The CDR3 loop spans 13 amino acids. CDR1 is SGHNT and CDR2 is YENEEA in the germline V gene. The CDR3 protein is CASSLLAGYEQYF. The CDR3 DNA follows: TGTGCCAGCAGCTTACTAGCGGGGTACGAGCAGTACTTC.

The CDR3 sequence: CASSYKGQGGDEQYF. The CDR3 coding sequence is TGTGCCAGCAGCTACAAGGGACAGGGGGGCGACGAGCAGTACTTC. The gene calls are TRBV7-9 and TRBJ2-7; 11 bases are a match to TRBD1. From germline, CDR1 is SEHNR and CDR2 FQNEAQ (reference sequence). The CDR3 length is 15 residues. V lost 4 bases, J lost 5 bases, and 7 bases stayed unmatched.

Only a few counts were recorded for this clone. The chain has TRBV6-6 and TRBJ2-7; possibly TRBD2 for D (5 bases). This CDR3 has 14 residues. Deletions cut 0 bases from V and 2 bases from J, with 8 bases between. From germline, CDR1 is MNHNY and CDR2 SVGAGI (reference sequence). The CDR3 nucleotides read TGTGCCAGCAGTTACTCCGGGATTACCTACGAGCAGTACTTC. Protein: CASSYSGITYEQYF.

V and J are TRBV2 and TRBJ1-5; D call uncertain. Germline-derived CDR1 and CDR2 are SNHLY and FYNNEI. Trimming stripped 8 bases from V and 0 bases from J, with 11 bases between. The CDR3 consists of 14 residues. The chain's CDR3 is CASGGGYSNQPQHF. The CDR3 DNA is TGTGCCAGCGGCGGAGGGTATAGCAATCAGCCCCAGCATTTT.

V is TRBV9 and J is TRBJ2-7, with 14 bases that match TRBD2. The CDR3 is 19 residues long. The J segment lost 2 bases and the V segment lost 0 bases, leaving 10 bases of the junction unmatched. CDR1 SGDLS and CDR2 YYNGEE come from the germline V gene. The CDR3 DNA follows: TGTGCCAGCAGCGTAGGACTAGCGGGAGGGCCACAGGTAGCCTACGAGCAGTACTTC. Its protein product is CASSVGLAGGPQVAYEQYF.

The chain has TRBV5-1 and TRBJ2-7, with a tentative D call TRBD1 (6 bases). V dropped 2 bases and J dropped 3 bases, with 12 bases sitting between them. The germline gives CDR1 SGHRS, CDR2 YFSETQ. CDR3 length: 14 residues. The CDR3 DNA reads TGCGCCAGCAGCTTTTCCGGGACAAACTACGAGCAGTACTTC. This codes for CASSFSGTNYEQYF.

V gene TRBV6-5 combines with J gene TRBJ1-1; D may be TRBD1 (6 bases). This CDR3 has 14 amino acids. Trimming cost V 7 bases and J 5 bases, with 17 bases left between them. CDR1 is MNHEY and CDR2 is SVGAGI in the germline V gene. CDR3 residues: CASNLGGGGTEAFF. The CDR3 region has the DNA TGTGCCAGCAACCTAGGGGGGGGTGGAACTGAAGCTTTCTTT.

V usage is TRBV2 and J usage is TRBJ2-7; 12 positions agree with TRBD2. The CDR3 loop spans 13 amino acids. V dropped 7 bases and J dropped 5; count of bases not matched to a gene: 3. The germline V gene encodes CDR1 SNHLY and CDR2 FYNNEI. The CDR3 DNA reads TGTGCCAGCACTGGACTAGCGGGAAACGAGCAGTACTTC. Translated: CASTGLAGNEQYF. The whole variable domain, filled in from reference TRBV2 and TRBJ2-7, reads EPEVTQTPSHQVTQMGQEVILRCVPISNHLYFYWYRQILGQKVEFLVSFYNNEISEKSEIFDDQFSVERPDGSNFTLKIRSTKLEDSAMYFCASTGLAGNEQYFGPGTRLTVT.

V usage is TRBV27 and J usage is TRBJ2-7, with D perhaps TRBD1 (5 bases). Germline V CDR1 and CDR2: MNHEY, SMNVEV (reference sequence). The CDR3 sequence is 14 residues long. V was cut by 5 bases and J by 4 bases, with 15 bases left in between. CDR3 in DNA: TGTGCCAGCAGTCAACTTAGGACATCATACGAGCAGTACTTC. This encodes CASSQLRTSYEQYF.

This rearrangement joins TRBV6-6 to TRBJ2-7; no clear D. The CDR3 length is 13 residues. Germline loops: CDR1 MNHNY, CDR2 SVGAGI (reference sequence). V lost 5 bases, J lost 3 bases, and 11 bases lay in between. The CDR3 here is CASSPPPFYEQYF. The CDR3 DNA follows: TGTGCCAGCAGTCCCCCCCCGTTCTACGAGCAGTACTTC.

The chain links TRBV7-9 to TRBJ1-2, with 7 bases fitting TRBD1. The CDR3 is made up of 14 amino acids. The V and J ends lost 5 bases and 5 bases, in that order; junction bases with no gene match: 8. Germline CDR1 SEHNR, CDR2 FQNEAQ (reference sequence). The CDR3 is CASSPGTEGYGYTF. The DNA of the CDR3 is TGTGCCAGCAGCCCCGGGACAGAGGGGTATGGCTACACCTTC.

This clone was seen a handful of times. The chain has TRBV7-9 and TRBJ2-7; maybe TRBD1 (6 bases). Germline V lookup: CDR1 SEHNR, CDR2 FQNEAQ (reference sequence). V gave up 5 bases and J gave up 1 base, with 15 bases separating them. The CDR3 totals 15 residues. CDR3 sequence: CASSALDSNSYEQYF. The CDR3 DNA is TGTGCCAGCAGCGCTTTGGACAGCAATTCCTACGAGCAGTACTTC.

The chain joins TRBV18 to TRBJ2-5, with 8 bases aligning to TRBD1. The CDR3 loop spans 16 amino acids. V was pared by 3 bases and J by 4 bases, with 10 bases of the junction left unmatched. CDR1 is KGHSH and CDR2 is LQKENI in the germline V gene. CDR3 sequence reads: CASSPQGQGAGETQYF. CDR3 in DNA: TGTGCCAGCTCACCTCAAGGGCAGGGGGCCGGAGAGACCCAGTACTTC.

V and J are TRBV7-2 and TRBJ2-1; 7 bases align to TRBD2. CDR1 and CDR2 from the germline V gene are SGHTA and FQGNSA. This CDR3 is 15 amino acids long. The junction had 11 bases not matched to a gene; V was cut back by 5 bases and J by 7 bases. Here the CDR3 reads CASSVSGPAYNEQFF. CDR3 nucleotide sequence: TGTGCCAGCAGCGTTAGCGGGCCCGCTTATAATGAGCAGTTCTTC.

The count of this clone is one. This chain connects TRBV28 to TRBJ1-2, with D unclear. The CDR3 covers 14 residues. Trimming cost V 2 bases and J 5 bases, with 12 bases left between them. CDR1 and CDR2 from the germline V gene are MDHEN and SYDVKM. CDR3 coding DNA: TGTGCCAGCAGTTTAGCGCTCCAGGAATATGGCTACACCTTC. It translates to CASSLALQEYGYTF.

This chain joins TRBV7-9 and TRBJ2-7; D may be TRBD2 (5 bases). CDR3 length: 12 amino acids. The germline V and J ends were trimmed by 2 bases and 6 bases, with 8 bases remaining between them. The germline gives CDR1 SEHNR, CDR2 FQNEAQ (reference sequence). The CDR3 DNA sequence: TGTGCCAGCAGCTTACCGGGATTCGAGCAGTACTTC. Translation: CASSLPGFEQYF.

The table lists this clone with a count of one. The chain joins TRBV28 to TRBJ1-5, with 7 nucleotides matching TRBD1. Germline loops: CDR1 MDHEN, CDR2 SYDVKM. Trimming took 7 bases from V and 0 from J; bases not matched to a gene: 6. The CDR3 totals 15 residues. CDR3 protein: CASIQGGNSNQPQHF. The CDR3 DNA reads TGTGCCAGCATTCAGGGGGGAAATAGCAATCAGCCCCAGCATTTT.

The CDR3 loop reads CSVRQGSPSYEQYF. The CDR3 DNA reads TGCAGCGTGCGACAGGGGTCCCCCTCCTACGAGCAGTACTTC. The chain has TRBV29-1 and TRBJ2-7, with 8 bases lining up with TRBD1. V lost 6 bases and J lost 0; bases outside the gene matches: 7. This CDR3 is 14 amino acids long. Germline values: CDR1 SQVTM, CDR2 ANQGSEA.

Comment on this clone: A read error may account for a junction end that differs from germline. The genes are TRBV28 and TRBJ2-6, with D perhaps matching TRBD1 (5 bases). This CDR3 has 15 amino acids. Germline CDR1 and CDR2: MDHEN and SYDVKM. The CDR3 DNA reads TGTGCCAGCAGTTCAGGGAATTCTGGGGCCAACGGCCTGACTTTC. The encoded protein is CASSSGNSGANGLTF. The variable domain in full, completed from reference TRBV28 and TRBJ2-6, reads DVKVTQSSRYLVKRTGEKVFLECVQDMDHENMFWYRQDPGLGLRLIYFSYDVKMKEKGDIPEGYSVSREKKERFSLILESASTNQTSMYLCASSSGNSGANGLTFGAGSRLTVL.

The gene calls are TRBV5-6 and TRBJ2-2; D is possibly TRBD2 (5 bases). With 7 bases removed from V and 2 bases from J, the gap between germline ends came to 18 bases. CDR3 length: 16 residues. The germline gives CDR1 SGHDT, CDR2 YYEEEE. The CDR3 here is CASYLRGSFNTGELFF. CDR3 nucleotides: TGTGCCAGCTATCTTAGAGGGAGCTTCAACACCGGGGAGCTGTTTTTT. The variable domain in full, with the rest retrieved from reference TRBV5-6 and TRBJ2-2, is DAGVTQSPTHLIKTRGQQVTLRCSPKSGHDTVSWYQQALGQGPQFIFQYYEEEERQRGNFPDRFSGHQFPNYSSELNVNALLLGDSALYLCASYLRGSFNTGELFFGEGSRLTVL.

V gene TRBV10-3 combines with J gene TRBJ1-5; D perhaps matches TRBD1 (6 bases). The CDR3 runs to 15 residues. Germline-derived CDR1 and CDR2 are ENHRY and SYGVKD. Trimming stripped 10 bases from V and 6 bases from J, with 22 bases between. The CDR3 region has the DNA TGTGCCACCGCCCCCGGGGGGGCAGGCGGTCAGCCCCAGCATTTT. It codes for CATAPGGAGGQPQHF.

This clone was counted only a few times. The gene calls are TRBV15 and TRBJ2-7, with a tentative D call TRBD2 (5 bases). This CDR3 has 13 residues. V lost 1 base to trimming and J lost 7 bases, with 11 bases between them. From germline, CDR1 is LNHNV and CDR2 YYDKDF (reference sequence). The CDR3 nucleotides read TGTGCCACCAGCAGAGTTCCCTCGGGGGAGCAGTACTTC. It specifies CATSRVPSGEQYF.